The entry that follows covers one TCR beta chain sequence. This entry belongs to a study of blood T cell repertoires in COVID-19. CDR3 length: 15 amino acids. Germline V lookup: CDR1 MNHNS, CDR2 SASEGT. V shed 10 bases and J 4 bases; nucleotides not matched to a gene: 11. The assay was immunoSEQ multiplex PCR, and TCRdb's table has in-frame clones only and misses some. The sample lists tens of thousands of clones; 75% to 95% were seen once. The J gene is TRBJ2-2, the V gene TRBV6-1, with 8 bases matching TRBD1. The origin of this receptor is a man older than 75 with acute or convalescent COVID-19. The specimen was peripheral blood. DNA for the CDR3: TGTGCCACCCTAGCGACAGGGGCGGGCACCGGGGAGCTGTTTTTT. It encodes CATLATGAGTGELFF.